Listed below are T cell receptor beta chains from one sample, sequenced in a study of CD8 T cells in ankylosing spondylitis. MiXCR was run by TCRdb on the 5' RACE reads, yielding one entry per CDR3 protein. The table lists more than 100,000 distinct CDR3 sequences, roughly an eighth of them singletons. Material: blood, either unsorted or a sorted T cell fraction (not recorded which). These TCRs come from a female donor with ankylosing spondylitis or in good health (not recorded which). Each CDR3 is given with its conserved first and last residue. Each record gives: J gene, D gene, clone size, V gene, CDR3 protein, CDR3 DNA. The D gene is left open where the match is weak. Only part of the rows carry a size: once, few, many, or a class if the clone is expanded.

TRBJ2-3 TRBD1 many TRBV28 CASSLWGTGDMTDTQYF TGTGCCAGCAGTTTATGGGGGACAGGGGATATGACAGATACGCAGTATTTT
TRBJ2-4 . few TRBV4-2 CASSQDNPGVGAKNIQYF TGTGCCAGCAGCCAAGATAATCCGGGAGTAGGAGCCAAAAACATTCAGTACTTC
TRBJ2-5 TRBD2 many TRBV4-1 CASSLKTSGGTETQYF TGCGCCAGCAGCTTAAAGACTAGCGGGGGGACAGAGACCCAGTACTTC
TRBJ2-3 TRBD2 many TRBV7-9 CASSLDLAGRTDTQYF TGTGCCAGCAGCTTAGATCTAGCGGGGAGGACAGATACGCAGTATTTT
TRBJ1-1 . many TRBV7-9 CASSLRVVATEAFF TGTGCCAGCAGCTTAAGGGTCGTGGCCACTGAAGCTTTCTTT
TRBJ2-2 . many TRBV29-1 CCVGGLGTGELFF TGCTGTGTGGGGGGGCTGGGAACCGGGGAGCTGTTTTTT
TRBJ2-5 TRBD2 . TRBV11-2 CASSSPRGGTQYF TGTGCCAGCAGCTCCCCGCGGGGGGGGACCCAGTACTTC
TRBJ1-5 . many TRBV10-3 CAISDRGNQPQHF TGTGCCATCAGTGACAGGGGCAATCAGCCCCAGCATTTT
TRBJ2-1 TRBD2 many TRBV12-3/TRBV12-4 CASSSGGAYNEQFF TGTGCCAGCAGTAGCGGGGGGGCCTACAATGAGCAGTTCTTC
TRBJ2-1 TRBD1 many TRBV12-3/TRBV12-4 CASSLRTGGVDEQFF TGTGCCAGCAGTTTAAGGACAGGGGGCGTGGATGAGCAGTTCTTC
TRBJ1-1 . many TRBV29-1 CSVEVPPNTEAFF TGCAGCGTTGAAGTCCCTCCGAACACTGAAGCTTTCTTT
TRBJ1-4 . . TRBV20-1 CSARVGSGQRLFF TGCAGTGCTAGAGTTGGGTCGGGTCAAAGACTGTTTTTT
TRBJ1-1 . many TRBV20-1 CSAPNRGTNTEAFF TGCAGTGCCCCAAACCGGGGTACCAACACTGAAGCTTTCTTT
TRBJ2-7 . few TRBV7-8 CASSIYSAYEQYF TGTGCCAGCAGCATTTACAGCGCCTACGAGCAGTACTTC
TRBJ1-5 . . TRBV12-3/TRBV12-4 CASRSGGSLGQPQHF TGTGCCAGCAGGTCCGGGGGGTCCCTAGGGCAGCCCCAGCATTTT
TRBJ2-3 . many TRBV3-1 CASSQDPSTDTQYF TGTGCCAGCAGCCAAGATCCTAGCACAGATACGCAGTATTTT
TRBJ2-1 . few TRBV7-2 CASSFSREQFF TGTGCCAGCAGCTTTAGCCGTGAGCAGTTCTTC
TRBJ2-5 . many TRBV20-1 CSASSTTERETQYF TGCAGTGCTAGTTCCACGACAGAGAGAGAGACCCAGTACTTC
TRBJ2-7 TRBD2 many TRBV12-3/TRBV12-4 CASSFGLAGPYEQYF TGTGCCAGCAGTTTCGGGCTAGCGGGCCCCTACGAGCAGTACTTC
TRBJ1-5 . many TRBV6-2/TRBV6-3 CASRPGTSADQPQHF TGTGCCAGCAGACCCGGGACATCGGCTGATCAGCCCCAGCATTTT
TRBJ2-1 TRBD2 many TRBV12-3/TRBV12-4 CASSYARSSGWYNEQFF TGTGCCAGCAGCTATGCCCGGTCTAGCGGGTGGTACAATGAGCAGTTCTTC
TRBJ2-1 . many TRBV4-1 CASSQDRTAVWGSYNEQFF TGCGCCAGCAGCCAAGATCGGACAGCAGTTTGGGGATCCTACAATGAGCAGTTCTTC
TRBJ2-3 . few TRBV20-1 CSATTELTTDTQYF TGCAGTGCCACGACAGAGCTAACCACAGATACGCAGTATTTT
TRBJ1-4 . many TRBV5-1 CASSLDPGRIEKLFF TGCGCCAGCAGCTTGGATCCGGGTAGGATTGAAAAACTGTTTTTT
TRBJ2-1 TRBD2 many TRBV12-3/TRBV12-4 CASRAGEVNEQFF TGTGCCAGCAGGGCGGGAGAGGTAAATGAGCAGTTCTTC
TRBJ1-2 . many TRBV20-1 CSARDRGEDGYTF TGCAGTGCTAGAGATAGGGGGGAAGATGGCTACACCTTC
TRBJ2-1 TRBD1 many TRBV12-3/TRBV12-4 CASSGQGDEQFF TGTGCCAGCAGTGGACAGGGGGATGAGCAGTTCTTC
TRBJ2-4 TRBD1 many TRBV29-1 CSVGDRQGTSIQYF TGCAGCGTTGGGGACCGACAGGGGACGAGCATTCAGTACTTC